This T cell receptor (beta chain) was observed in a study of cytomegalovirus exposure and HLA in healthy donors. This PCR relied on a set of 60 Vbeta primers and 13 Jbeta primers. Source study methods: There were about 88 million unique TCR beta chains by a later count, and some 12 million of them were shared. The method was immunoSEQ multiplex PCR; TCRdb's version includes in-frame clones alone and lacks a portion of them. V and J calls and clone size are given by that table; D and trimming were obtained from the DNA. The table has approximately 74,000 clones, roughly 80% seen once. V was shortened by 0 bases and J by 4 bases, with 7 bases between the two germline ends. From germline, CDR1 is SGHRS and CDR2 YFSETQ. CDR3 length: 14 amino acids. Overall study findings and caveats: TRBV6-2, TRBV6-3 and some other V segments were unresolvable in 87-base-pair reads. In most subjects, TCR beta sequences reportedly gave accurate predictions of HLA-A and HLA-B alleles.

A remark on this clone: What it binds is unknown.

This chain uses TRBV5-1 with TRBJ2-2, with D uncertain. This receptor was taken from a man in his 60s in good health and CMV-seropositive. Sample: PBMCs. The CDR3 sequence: CASSLGTGTGELFF. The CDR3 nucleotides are TGCGCCAGCAGCTTGGGAACGGGCACCGGGGAGCTGTTTTTT. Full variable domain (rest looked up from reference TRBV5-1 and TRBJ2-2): KAGVTQTPRYLIKTRGQQVTLSCSPISGHRSVSWYQQTPGQGLQFLFEYFSETQRNKGNFPGRFSGRQFSNSRSEMNVSTLELGDSALYLCASSLGTGTGELFFGEGSRLTVL.